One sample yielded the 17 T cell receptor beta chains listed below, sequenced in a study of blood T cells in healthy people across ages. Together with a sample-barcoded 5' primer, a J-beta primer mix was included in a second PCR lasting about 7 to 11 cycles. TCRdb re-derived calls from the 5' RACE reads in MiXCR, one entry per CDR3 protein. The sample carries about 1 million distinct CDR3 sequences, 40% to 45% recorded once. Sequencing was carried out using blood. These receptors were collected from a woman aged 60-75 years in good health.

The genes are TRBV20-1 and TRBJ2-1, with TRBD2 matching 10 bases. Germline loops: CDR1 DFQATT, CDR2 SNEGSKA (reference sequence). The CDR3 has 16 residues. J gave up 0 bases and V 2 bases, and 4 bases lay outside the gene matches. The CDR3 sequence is CSARRPSGSSYNEQFF. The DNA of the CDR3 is TGCAGTGCTAGACGACCTAGCGGGAGCTCCTACAATGAGCAGTTCTTC.

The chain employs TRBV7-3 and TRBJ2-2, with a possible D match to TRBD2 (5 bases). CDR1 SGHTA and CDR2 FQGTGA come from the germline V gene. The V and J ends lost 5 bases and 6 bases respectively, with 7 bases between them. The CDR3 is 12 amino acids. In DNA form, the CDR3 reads TGTGCCAGCAGCCCGGGATCCGGGGAGCTGTTTTTT. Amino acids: CASSPGSGELFF.

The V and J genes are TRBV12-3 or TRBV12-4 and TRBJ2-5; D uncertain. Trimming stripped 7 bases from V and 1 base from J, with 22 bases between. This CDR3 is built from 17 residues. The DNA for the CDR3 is TGTGCCAGCACCCACGGAGTGGCTGTCGGAATCCAAGAGACCCAGTACTTC. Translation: CASTHGVAVGIQETQYF.

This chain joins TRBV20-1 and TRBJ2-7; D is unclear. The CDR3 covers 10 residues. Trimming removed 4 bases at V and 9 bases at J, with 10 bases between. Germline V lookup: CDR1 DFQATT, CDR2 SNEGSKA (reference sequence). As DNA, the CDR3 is TGCAGTGCTACAAACGTAGCGCAGTACTTC. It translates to CSATNVAQYF.

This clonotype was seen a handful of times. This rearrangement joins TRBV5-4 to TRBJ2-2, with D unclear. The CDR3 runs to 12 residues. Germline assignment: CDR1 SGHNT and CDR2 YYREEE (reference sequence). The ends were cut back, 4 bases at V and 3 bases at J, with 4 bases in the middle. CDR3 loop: CASSRDTGELFF. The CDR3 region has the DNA TGTGCCAGCAGCCGGGACACCGGGGAGCTGTTTTTT.

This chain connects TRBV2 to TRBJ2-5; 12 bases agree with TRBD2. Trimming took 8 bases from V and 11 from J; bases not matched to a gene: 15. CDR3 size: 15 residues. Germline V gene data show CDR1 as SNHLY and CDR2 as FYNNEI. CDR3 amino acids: CASFRLAGESGEQYF. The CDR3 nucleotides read TGTGCCAGCTTTAGACTAGCGGGAGAGTCGGGTGAGCAGTACTTC.

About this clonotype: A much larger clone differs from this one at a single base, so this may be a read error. The CDR3 nucleotides read TGCAGTGTTTACGACGCCTCGCCAGGGGAGCAGTTCTTC. Encoded protein: CSVYDASPGEQFF. This chain links TRBV20-1 with TRBJ2-1; maybe TRBD1 (5 bases). Germline CDR1 and CDR2: DFQATT and SNEGSKA (reference sequence). The germline V and J ends were trimmed by 7 bases and 10 bases, with 20 bases remaining between them. The CDR3 covers 13 residues.

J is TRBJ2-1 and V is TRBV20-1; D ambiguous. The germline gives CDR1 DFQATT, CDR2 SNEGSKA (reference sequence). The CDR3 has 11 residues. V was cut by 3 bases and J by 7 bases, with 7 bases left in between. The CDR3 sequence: CSASTVNEQFF. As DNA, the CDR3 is TGCAGTGCTAGCACAGTTAATGAGCAGTTCTTC.

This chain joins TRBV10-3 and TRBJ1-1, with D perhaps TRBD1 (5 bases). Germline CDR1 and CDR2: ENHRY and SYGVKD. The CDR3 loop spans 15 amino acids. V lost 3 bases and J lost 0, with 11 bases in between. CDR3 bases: TGTGCCATCAGTGACAGGGACGGGATGAACACTGAAGCTTTCTTT. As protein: CAISDRDGMNTEAFF.

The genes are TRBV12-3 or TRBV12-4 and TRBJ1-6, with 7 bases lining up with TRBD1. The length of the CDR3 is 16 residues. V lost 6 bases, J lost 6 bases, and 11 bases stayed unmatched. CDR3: CASRKQGTIGNSPLHF. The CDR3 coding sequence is TGTGCCAGCAGAAAACAGGGGACGATTGGTAATTCACCCCTCCACTTT.

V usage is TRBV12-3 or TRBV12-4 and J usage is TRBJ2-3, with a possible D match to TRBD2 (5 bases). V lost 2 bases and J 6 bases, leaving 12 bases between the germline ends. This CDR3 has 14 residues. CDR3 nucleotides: TGTGCCAGCAGTTTACAGAGCGGTGGGGATACGCAGTATTTT. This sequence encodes CASSLQSGGDTQYF.

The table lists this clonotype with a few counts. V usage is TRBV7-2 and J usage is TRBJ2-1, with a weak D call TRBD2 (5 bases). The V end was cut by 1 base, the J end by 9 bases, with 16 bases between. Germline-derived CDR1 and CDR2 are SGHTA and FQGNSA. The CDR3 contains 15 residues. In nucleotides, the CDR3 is TGTGCCAGCAGCTTAGTTCCCACCCTAGGACTTGAGCAGTTCTTC. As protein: CASSLVPTLGLEQFF.

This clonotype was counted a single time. CDR3 bases: TGTGCCAGCCTAGTTGGGGGGTGGAATGAGCAGTTCTTC. Residues: CASLVGGWNEQFF. The rearrangement joins TRBV2 to TRBJ2-1, with D perhaps matching TRBD2 (6 bases). The CDR3 length is 13 residues. The germline V and J ends were trimmed by 8 bases and 7 bases, with 15 bases remaining between them. The germline V gene encodes CDR1 SNHLY and CDR2 FYNNEI.

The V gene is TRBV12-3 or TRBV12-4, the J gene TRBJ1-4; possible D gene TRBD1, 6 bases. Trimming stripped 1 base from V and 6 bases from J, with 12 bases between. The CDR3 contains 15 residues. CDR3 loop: CASSLGPRTDEKLFF. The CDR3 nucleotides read TGTGCCAGCAGTTTAGGTCCTAGGACAGATGAAAAACTGTTTTTT.

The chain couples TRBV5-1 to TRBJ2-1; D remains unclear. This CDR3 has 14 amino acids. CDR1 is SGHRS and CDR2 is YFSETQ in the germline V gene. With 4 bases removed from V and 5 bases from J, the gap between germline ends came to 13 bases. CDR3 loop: CASSLPFGNNEQFF. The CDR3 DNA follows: TGCGCCAGCAGCCTGCCGTTTGGAAACAATGAGCAGTTCTTC.

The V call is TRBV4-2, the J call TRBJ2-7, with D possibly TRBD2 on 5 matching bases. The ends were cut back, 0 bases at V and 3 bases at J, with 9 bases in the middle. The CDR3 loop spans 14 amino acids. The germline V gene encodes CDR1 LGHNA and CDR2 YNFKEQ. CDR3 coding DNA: TGTGCCAGCAGCCAAGAGCTTCGGGGCTACGAGCAGTACTTC. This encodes CASSQELRGYEQYF.

The chain's CDR3 is CASSFFRLGANYGYTF. The CDR3 DNA sequence: TGTGCCAGCAGCTTTTTTCGACTGGGGGCTAACTATGGCTACACCTTC. The chain couples TRBV7-2 to TRBJ1-2, with D maybe TRBD1 (5 bases). The ends were cut back, 3 bases at V and 0 bases at J, with 14 bases in the middle. There are 16 residues in the CDR3. CDR1 is SGHTA, CDR2 FQGNSA, per germline.